Below, 27 T cell receptor beta chains from the same sample are listed, as sequenced in a study of OX40 agonist ivuxolimab in advanced cancers. Measured with immunoSEQ multiplex PCR; TCRdb has only the in-frame clones, and not every one. Of approximately 50,000 clones listed, roughly 83% are singletons. Sample: CD4+ or CD8+ T cells sorted from blood, taken in a trial of the OX40 agonist ivuxolimab. The receptors derive from an adult with an advanced solid tumor such as melanoma, head and neck, liver or kidney cancer.

This clone was observed a single time. The genes are TRBV5-1 and TRBJ2-1; either TRBD1 or TRBD2 may fit D (6 bases each). Trimming stripped 0 bases from V and 5 bases from J, with 12 bases between. This CDR3 spans 15 amino acids. Germline loops: CDR1 SGHRS, CDR2 YFSETQ. The CDR3 here is CASSLDVGGHNEQFF. The CDR3 DNA follows: TGCGCCAGCAGCTTGGACGTGGGGGGCCACAATGAGCAGTTCTTC.

V and J are TRBV14 and TRBJ2-5, with D tentatively TRBD1 (5 bases). The length of the CDR3 is 14 residues. Germline values: CDR1 SGHDN, CDR2 FVKESK. Trimming cost V 4 bases and J 5 bases, with 14 bases left between them. The CDR3 reads CASSPGQGWETQYF. The CDR3 nucleotides read TGTGCCAGCAGCCCCGGGCAGGGTTGGGAGACCCAGTACTTC.

The rearrangement links TRBV5-1 to TRBJ1-1; D is unresolved. The germline V gene has CDR1 SGHRS and CDR2 YFSETQ. Trimming took off 0 bases at V and 6 bases at J, with 9 bases between the two ends. This CDR3 is built from 13 residues. The CDR3 nucleotides read TGCGCCAGCAGCTTGGCCCAGGCGGCTGAAGCTTTCTTT. Protein sequence: CASSLAQAAEAFF.

This rearrangement joins TRBV18 to TRBJ1-1; D not certain. V lost 3 bases to trimming and J lost 5 bases, with 16 bases between them. Germline V gene lookup returns CDR1 KGHSH and CDR2 LQKENI. The CDR3 is 15 amino acids. The CDR3 sequence is CASSPVLQPGTEAFF. CDR3 coding DNA: TGTGCCAGCTCACCTGTCCTACAGCCTGGTACTGAAGCTTTCTTT. Full variable domain (rest looked up from reference TRBV18 and TRBJ1-1): NAGVMQNPRHLVRRRGQEARLRCSPMKGHSHVYWYRQLPEEGLKFMVYLQKENIIDESGMPKERFSAEFPKEGPSILRIQQVVRGDSAAYFCASSPVLQPGTEAFFGQGTRLTVV.

This chain links TRBV5-1 with TRBJ2-7, with 7 bases aligning to TRBD2. Looked up from germline, CDR1 is SGHRS and CDR2 is YFSETQ. V gave up 6 bases and J gave up 0 bases; unmatched junction bases: 6. CDR3 length equals 14 residues. In DNA, the CDR3 is TGCGCCAGCAAACCGGGCGGGAGCTCCTACGAGCAGTACTTC. It yields the protein CASKPGGSSYEQYF. Looking up the rest from reference TRBV5-1 and TRBJ2-7 gives the full variable domain: KAGVTQTPRYLIKTRGQQVTLSCSPISGHRSVSWYQQTPGQGLQFLFEYFSETQRNKGNFPGRFSGRQFSNSRSEMNVSTLELGDSALYLCASKPGGSSYEQYFGPGTRLTVT.

V usage is TRBV11-2 and J usage is TRBJ2-3; weak D call: TRBD2 (7 bases). In germline, CDR1 is SGHAT, CDR2 FQNNGV. V lost 5 bases, J lost 6 bases, and 18 bases lay in between. The CDR3 has 15 amino acids. CDR3 nucleotide sequence: TGTGCCAGCAGCACGGCAAGGGGGGGGTTGGATACGCAGTATTTT. This sequence encodes CASSTARGGLDTQYF.

In regard to this clone: In the same sample, other DNA sequences code for this CDR3. The chain employs TRBV5-4 and TRBJ2-5; 7 bases agree with TRBD2. Germline CDR1 is SGHNT and CDR2 is YYREEE (reference sequence). The CDR3 length is 13 residues. After removal of 1 base from V and 4 bases from J, the junction contained 1 base not matched to a gene. Here the CDR3 DNA reads TGTGCCAGCAGCTTGCCGGGGGGAGAGACCCAGTACTTC. This codes for CASSLPGGETQYF.

The chain is built from TRBV5-7 and TRBJ2-7; possibly TRBD1 or TRBD2 for D (8 bases each). TRBV5-7 is filed as an ORF, its function uncertain. Deletions cut 0 bases from V and 7 bases from J, with 26 bases between. The CDR3 sequence is 18 residues long. CDR3: CASSLELGGGQASREQYF. The CDR3 DNA reads as TGTGCCAGCAGCTTGGAGCTCGGGGGGGGACAGGCCTCGAGGGAGCAGTACTTC.

V usage is TRBV11-2 and J usage is TRBJ1-3; D is unresolved. The CDR3 extends over 14 amino acids. Germline lookup yields CDR1 SGHAT and CDR2 FQNNGV. V was trimmed by 5 bases and J by 1 base, leaving 9 bases between them. The CDR3 DNA follows: TGTGCCAGCAGCCACTCTAATTCTGGAAACACCATATATTTT. As protein: CASSHSNSGNTIYF.

This chain links TRBV6-5 with TRBJ1-1, with a possible D match to TRBD1 (5 bases). V dropped 5 bases and J dropped 5 bases, with 15 bases sitting between them. The CDR3 contains 14 residues. Germline V gene lookup returns CDR1 MNHEY and CDR2 SVGAGI. CDR3 sequence: CASSRAGRGTEAFF. CDR3 coding DNA: TGTGCCAGCAGTCGAGCAGGGCGAGGAACTGAAGCTTTCTTT.

V is TRBV5-1 and J is TRBJ1-3; possible D gene TRBD1, 6 bases. Germline V CDR1 and CDR2: SGHRS, YFSETQ. V was cut by 4 bases and J by 0 bases, with 14 bases left in between. The CDR3 runs 16 residues. The CDR3 DNA sequence: TGCGCCAGCAGCCCGGGGGGCCATTCCTCTGGAAACACCATATATTTT. Translating it yields CASSPGGHSSGNTIYF.

The gene calls are TRBV30 and TRBJ1-1; D unclear. V was trimmed by 0 bases and J by 4 bases, leaving 12 bases between them. Germline values: CDR1 GTSNPN, CDR2 SVGIG (reference sequence). CDR3 length equals 14 residues. The CDR3 loop reads CAWSVLKGSTEAFF. In DNA, the CDR3 is TGTGCCTGGAGTGTACTTAAAGGGTCCACTGAAGCTTTCTTT.

The J gene is TRBJ2-7, the V gene TRBV6-1, with D perhaps TRBD2 (7 bases). The CDR3 consists of 14 residues. CDR1 is MNHNS and CDR2 is SASEGT in the germline V gene. The ends were cut back, 6 bases at V and 1 base at J, with 13 bases in the middle. The CDR3 DNA reads as TGTGCCAGCAGGGGAGGGGACATTTCCTACGAGCAGTACTTC. It specifies CASRGGDISYEQYF.

The chain recombines TRBV7-2 with TRBJ1-1; D gene uncertain. V dropped 1 base and J dropped 3 bases, with 12 bases sitting between them. The CDR3 is 15 amino acids. Germline V gives CDR1 SGHTA, CDR2 FQGNSA. The CDR3 sequence: CASSLVPGLDTEAFF. CDR3 nucleotide sequence: TGTGCCAGCAGCTTAGTACCGGGTTTGGACACTGAAGCTTTCTTT.

The V call is TRBV11-3, the J call TRBJ2-7, with 7 bases fitting TRBD2. The V segment lost 1 base and the J segment 0 bases; nucleotides outside the gene matches: 3. The germline CDR1 and CDR2 sequences are SGHNT and YENEEA. The CDR3 loop spans 15 amino acids. The CDR3 bases are TGTGCCAGCAGCTTAGGGCGCGGGAGCTCCTACGAGCAGTACTTC. Protein product: CASSLGRGSSYEQYF.

The rearrangement joins TRBV6-5 to TRBJ1-2, with a tentative D call TRBD1 (6 bases). Deletions cut 6 bases from V and 8 bases from J, with 13 bases between. The CDR3 sequence is 12 residues long. From germline, CDR1 is MNHEY and CDR2 SVGAGI. The DNA of the CDR3 is TGTGCCAGCAGCGCAGGGGATCGCGGCTACACCTTC. Amino acid sequence: CASSAGDRGYTF.

On this clone: Germline and junction disagree at one end, which may indicate a read error. The chain carries TRBV7-9 and TRBJ2-7; 11 bases match TRBD1. This CDR3 has 12 amino acids. The germline V gene has CDR1 SEHNR and CDR2 FQNEAQ (reference sequence). CDR3 loop: CASSAGQGACHF. DNA for the CDR3: TGTGCCAGCAGCGCCGGACAGGGGGCTTGTCACTTC. Filled out from reference TRBV7-9 and TRBJ2-7, the complete variable domain reads DTGVSQNPRHKITKRGQNVTFRCDPISEHNRLYWYRQTLGQGPEFLTYFQNEAQLEKSRLLSDRFSAERPKGSFSTLEIQRTEQGDSAMYLCASSAGQGACHFGPGTRLTVT.

The J gene is TRBJ1-2, the V gene TRBV19, with unresolved D. Trimming cost V 3 bases and J 2 bases, with 13 bases left between them. Germline lookup yields CDR1 LNHDA and CDR2 SQIVND (reference sequence). This CDR3 is 15 amino acids long. CDR3 nucleotide sequence: TGTGCCAGTAGTATTCGGGCAGTATTCAACTATGGCTACACCTTC. It yields the protein CASSIRAVFNYGYTF.

CDR3 in amino acids: CASSRDRGKYNEQFF. The CDR3 DNA is TGTGCCAGCAGTCGGGACAGGGGAAAATACAATGAGCAGTTCTTC. The genes are TRBV28 and TRBJ2-1; TRBD1 matches at 10 bases. Unmatched junction bases numbered 5, after V lost 5 bases and J lost 4 bases. This CDR3 is built from 15 residues. Germline CDR1 reads MDHEN; CDR2 reads SYDVKM.

The chain combines TRBV11-1 with TRBJ1-4; D gene unclear. This CDR3 has 15 amino acids. CDR1 is SGHAT and CDR2 is FQDESV in the germline V gene (reference sequence). V shed 1 base and J shed 0 bases, with 6 bases lying between them. CDR3 sequence (DNA): TGTGCCAGCAGCTTAGGACTTGCAACTAATGAAAAACTGTTTTTT. Translated: CASSLGLATNEKLFF. The full variable domain, its missing parts supplied by reference TRBV11-1 and TRBJ1-4, is EAEVAQSPRYKITEKSQAVAFWCDPISGHATLYWYRQILGQGPELLVQFQDESVVDDSQLPKDRFSAERLKGVDSTLKIQPAELGDSAMYLCASSLGLATNEKLFFGSGTQLSVL.

This sequence joins TRBV5-4 and TRBJ1-1, with D unclear. From germline, CDR1 is SGHNT and CDR2 YYREEE (reference sequence). CDR3 size: 16 residues. The V end was cut by 0 bases, the J end by 4 bases, with 16 bases between. The CDR3 spells CASSLGYSSSSTEAFF. The CDR3 nucleotides are TGTGCCAGCAGCTTGGGGTACAGTTCGAGTAGCACTGAAGCTTTCTTT.

The V and J genes are TRBV6-1 and TRBJ2-3; maybe TRBD1 (6 bases). This CDR3 has 15 residues. Germline values: CDR1 MNHNS, CDR2 SASEGT. V lost 3 bases to trimming and J lost 2 bases, with 12 bases between them. This CDR3 reads CASSEGDTVTDTQYF. The CDR3 coding sequence is TGTGCCAGCAGTGAGGGGGACACTGTCACAGATACGCAGTATTTT.

The rearrangement joins TRBV6-6 to TRBJ2-7; the match to TRBD1 covers 9 bases. The CDR3 sequence is 11 residues long. CDR1 is MNHNY and CDR2 is SVGAGI in the germline V gene (reference sequence). Germline trimming cut 9 bases from V and 3 bases from J; bases unmatched to any gene: 0. This chain's CDR3 is CARTGGYEQYF. The CDR3 DNA reads as TGTGCCAGGACAGGGGGCTACGAGCAGTACTTC.

V is TRBV5-1 and J is TRBJ2-3; D uncertain. The germline V gene has CDR1 SGHRS and CDR2 YFSETQ. The germline V and J ends were trimmed by 5 bases and 5 bases, with 12 bases remaining between them. The CDR3 is made up of 13 amino acids. In DNA, the CDR3 is TGCGCCAGCAGAGGGCCGGCTCAAGATACGCAGTATTTT. Protein product: CASRGPAQDTQYF.

The CDR3: CSVKSADTQYF. The CDR3 DNA follows: TGCAGCGTTAAGTCGGCAGATACGCAGTATTTT. V is TRBV29-1 and J is TRBJ2-3; D not resolved. V was cut by 5 bases and J by 4 bases, with 7 bases left in between. Germline CDR1 SQVTM, CDR2 ANQGSEA. This CDR3 has 11 residues.

CDR3 in DNA: TGTGCCAGCTCATCCCGGGACAGGGGGCCGGATACGCAGTATTTT. Amino acid sequence: CASSSRDRGPDTQYF. This chain uses TRBV18 with TRBJ2-3; 12 positions agree with TRBD1. The J segment lost 6 bases and the V segment lost 5 bases, leaving 6 bases of the junction unmatched. This CDR3 is 15 amino acids long. Per germline, CDR1 KGHSH and CDR2 LQKENI.

This chain links TRBV30 with TRBJ2-7, with 7 nucleotides matching TRBD1. Germline trimming cut 2 bases from V and 6 bases from J; bases unmatched to any gene: 13. Germline assignment: CDR1 GTSNPN and CDR2 SVGIG (reference sequence). The CDR3 is 15 residues long. The CDR3 nucleotides read TGTGCCTGGAGTCTAAACCGAGGGGGCGTAGCCGAGCAGTACTTC. This sequence encodes CAWSLNRGGVAEQYF.